One TCR beta chain is described in this entry. Trimming took 0 bases from V and 4 from J; bases not matched to a gene: 9. This CDR3 contains 18 residues. Per germline, CDR1 DFQATT and CDR2 SNEGSKA (reference sequence). Time point denoted: sample taken at primary tumor resection. The input material, whole RNA from tumor, nontumor lung or frozen PBMC, was sequenced unsorted. The donors comprised some 72 untreated early-stage non-small cell lung cancer patients. This specimen comes from a study of spatial heterogeneity in lung cancer. TCRdb processed the 5' RACE reads anew with MiXCR; each CDR3 protein has one entry. The sample carries more than 9,500 distinct CDR3 sequences, 17% recorded once.

The material sequenced was PBMCs, taken at surgery. The chain employs TRBV20-1 and TRBJ2-1; 13 bases fit TRBD2. The TCR comes from a male donor with early-stage non-small cell lung cancer. CDR3 DNA: TGCAGTGCTAGAGATCACGGACTAGCGGGAGTATCGTACAATGAGCAGTTCTTC. Residues: CSARDHGLAGVSYNEQFF.